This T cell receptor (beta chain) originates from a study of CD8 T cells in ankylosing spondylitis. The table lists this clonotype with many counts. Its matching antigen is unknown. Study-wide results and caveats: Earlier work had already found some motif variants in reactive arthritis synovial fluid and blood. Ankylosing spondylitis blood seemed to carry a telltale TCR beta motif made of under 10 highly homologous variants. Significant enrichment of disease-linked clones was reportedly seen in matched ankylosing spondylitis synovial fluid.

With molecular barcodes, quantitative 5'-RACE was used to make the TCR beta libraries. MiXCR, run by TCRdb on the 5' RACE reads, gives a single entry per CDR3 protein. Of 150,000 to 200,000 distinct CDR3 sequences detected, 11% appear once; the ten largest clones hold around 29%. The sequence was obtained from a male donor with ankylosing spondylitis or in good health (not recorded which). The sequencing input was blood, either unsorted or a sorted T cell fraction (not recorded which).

The CDR3 sequence is CASTPGGSQNIQYF. The CDR3 DNA sequence: TGTGCCAGCACCCCGGGGGGTTCCCAAAACATTCAGTACTTC. The chain employs TRBV12-3 or TRBV12-4 and TRBJ2-4; 7 bases align to TRBD2. V gave up 7 bases and J gave up 5 bases; unmatched junction bases: 8. The CDR3 sequence is 14 residues long.